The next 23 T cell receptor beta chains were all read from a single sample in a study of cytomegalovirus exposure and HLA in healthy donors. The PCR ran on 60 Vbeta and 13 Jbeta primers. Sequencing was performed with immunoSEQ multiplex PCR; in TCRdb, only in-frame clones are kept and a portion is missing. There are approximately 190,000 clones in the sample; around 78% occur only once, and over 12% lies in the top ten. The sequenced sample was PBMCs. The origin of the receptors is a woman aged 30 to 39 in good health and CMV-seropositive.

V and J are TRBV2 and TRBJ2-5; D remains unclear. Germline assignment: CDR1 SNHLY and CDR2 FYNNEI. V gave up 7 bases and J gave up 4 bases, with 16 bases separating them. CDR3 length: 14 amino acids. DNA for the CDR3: TGTGCCAGCACCTTGTCCACTTCAGGAGAGACCCAGTACTTC. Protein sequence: CASTLSTSGETQYF.

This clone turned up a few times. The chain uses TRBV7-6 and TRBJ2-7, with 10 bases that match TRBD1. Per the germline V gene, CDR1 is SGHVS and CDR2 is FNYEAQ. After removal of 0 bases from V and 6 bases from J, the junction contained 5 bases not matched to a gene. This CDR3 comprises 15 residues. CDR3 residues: CASSLAGTGVSEQYF. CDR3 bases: TGTGCCAGCAGCTTAGCGGGGACAGGGGTCAGCGAGCAGTACTTC.

This chain's CDR3 is CASSLGGGPGTDTQYF. For the CDR3, the DNA is TGCGCCAGCAGCTTGGGCGGAGGGCCCGGCACAGATACGCAGTATTTT. V gene TRBV5-1 combines with J gene TRBJ2-3; weak D call: TRBD2 (6 bases). Between the trimmed V and J ends, which lost 0 bases and 1 base, there was a span of 12 bases. This CDR3 is built from 16 residues. Germline CDR1 and CDR2: SGHRS and YFSETQ.

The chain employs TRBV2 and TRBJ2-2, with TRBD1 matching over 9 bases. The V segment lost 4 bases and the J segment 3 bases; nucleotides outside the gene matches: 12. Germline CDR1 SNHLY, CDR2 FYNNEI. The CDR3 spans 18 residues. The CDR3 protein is CASSAPGQGIVDTGELFF. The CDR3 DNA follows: TGTGCCAGCAGTGCCCCGGGACAGGGAATAGTGGACACCGGGGAGCTGTTTTTT.

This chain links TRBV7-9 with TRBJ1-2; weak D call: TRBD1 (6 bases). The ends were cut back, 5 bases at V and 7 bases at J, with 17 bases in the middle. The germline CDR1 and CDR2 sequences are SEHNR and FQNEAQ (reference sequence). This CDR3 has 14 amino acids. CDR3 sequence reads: CASSPRAGAAGYTF. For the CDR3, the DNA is TGTGCCAGCAGCCCTCGGGCGGGGGCGGCTGGCTACACCTTC.

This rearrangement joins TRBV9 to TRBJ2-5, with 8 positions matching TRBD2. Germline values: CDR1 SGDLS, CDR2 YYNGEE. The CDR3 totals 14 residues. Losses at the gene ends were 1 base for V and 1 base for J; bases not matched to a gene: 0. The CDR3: CASSVTSGQETQYF. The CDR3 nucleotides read TGTGCCAGCAGCGTAACTAGCGGCCAAGAGACCCAGTACTTC.

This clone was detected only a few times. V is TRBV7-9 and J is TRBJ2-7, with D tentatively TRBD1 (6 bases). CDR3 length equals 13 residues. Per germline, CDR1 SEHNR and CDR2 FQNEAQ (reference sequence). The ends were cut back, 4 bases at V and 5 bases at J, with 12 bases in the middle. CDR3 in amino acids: CASSSYRVDEQYF. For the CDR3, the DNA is TGTGCCAGCAGCTCCTACAGGGTTGACGAGCAGTACTTC.

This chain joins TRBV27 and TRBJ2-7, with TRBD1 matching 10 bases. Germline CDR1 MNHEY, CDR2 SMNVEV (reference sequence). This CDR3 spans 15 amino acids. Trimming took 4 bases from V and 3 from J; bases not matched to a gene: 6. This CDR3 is CASSWGQGSGYEQYF. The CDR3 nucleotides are TGTGCCAGCAGTTGGGGACAGGGGTCGGGCTACGAGCAGTACTTC.

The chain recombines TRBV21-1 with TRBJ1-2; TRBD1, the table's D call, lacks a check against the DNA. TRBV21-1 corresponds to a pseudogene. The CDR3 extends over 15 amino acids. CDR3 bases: TGTGCCAGCAGCAATCGGACAGGTACTCCCTATGGCTACACCTTC. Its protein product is CASSNRTGTPYGYTF.

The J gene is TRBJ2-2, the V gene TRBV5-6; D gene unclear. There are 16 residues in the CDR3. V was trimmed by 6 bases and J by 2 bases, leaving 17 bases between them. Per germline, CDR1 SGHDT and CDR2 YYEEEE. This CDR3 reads CASTSDLGTNTGELFF. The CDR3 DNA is TGTGCCAGCACCTCAGACCTAGGAACTAACACCGGGGAGCTGTTTTTT.

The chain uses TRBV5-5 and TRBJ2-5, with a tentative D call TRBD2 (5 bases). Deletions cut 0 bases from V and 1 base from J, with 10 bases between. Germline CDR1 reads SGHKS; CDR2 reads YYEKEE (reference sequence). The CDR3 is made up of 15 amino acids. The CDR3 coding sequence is TGTGCCAGCAGCTTGGAGAGACTACCCCAAGAGACCCAGTACTTC. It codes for CASSLERLPQETQYF.

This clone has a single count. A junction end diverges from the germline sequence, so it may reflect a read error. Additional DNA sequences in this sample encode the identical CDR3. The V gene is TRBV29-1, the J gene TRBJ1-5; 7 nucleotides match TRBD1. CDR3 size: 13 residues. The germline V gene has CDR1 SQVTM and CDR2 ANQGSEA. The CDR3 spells CSVGTGVGEPQHF. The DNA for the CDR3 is TGTAGCGTGGGAACAGGGGTGGGAGAGCCCCAGCATTTT.

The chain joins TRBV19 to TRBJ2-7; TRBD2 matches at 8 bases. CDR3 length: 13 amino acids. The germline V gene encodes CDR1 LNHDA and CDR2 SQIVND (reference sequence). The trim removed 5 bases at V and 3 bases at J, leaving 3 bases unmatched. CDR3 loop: CASSPAGGYEQYF. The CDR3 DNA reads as TGTGCCAGTAGTCCGGCGGGGGGCTACGAGCAGTACTTC.

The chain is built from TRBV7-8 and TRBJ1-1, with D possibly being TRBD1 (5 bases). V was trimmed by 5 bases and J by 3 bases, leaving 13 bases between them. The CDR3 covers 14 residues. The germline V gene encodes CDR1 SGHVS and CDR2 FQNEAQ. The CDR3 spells CASSPIRGDTEAFF. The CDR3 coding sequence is TGTGCCAGCAGCCCGATTCGGGGGGACACTGAAGCTTTCTTT.

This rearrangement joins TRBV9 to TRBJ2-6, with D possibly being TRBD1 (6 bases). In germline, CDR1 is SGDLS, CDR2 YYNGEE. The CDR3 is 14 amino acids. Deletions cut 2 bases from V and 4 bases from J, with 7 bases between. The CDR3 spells CASSVGAGANVLTF. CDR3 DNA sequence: TGTGCCAGCAGCGTGGGGGCCGGGGCCAACGTCCTGACTTTC.

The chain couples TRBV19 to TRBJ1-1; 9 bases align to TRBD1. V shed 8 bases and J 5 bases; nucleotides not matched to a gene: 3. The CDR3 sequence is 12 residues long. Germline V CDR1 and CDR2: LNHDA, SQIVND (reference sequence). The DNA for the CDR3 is TGTGCCAGTCGAGACAGGGGGACTGAAGCTTTCTTT. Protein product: CASRDRGTEAFF. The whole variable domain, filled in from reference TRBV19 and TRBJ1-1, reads DGGITQSPKYLFRKEGQNVTLSCEQNLNHDAMYWYRQDPGQGLRLIYYSQIVNDFQKGDIAEGYSVSREKKESFPLTVTSAQKNPTAFYLCASRDRGTEAFFGQGTRLTVV.

The CDR3 reads CASSVDGRYSYEQYF. In DNA form, the CDR3 reads TGTGCCAGCAGCGTAGATGGCAGGTACTCCTACGAGCAGTACTTC. This chain uses TRBV9 with TRBJ2-7; no clear D gene. V lost 0 bases and J 0 bases, leaving 10 bases between the germline ends. The CDR3 length is 15 residues. Per the germline V gene, CDR1 is SGDLS and CDR2 is YYNGEE.

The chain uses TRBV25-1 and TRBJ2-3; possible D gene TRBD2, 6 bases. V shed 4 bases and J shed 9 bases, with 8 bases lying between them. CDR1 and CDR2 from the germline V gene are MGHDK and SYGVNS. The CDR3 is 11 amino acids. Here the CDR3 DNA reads TGTGCCAGCAGTGGGGACTTAACGCAGTATTTT. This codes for CASSGDLTQYF. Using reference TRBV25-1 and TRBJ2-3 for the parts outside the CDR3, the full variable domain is EADIYQTPRYLVIGTGKKITLECSQTMGHDKMYWYQQDPGMELHLIHYSYGVNSTEKGDLSSESTVSRIRTEHFPLTLESARPSHTSQYLCASSGDLTQYFGPGTRLTVL.

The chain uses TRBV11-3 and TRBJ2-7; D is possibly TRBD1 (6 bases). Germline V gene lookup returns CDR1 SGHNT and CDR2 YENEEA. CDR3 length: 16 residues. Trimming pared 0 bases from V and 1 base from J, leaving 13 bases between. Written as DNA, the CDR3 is TGTGCCAGCAGCTTAGAAGCGGACAGTCGATCCTACGAGCAGTACTTC. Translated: CASSLEADSRSYEQYF. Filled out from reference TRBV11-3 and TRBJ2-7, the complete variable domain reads EAGVVQSPRYKIIEKKQPVAFWCNPISGHNTLYWYLQNLGQGPELLIRYENEEAVDDSQLPKDRFSAERLKGVDSTLKIQPAELGDSAVYLCASSLEADSRSYEQYFGPGTRLTVT.

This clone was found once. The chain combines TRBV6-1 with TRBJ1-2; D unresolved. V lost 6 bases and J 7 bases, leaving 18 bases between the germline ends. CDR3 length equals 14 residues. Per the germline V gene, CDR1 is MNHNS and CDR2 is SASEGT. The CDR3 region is CASSGSPMSGGYTF. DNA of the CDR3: TGTGCCAGCAGCGGGAGTCCAATGTCAGGTGGCTACACCTTC.

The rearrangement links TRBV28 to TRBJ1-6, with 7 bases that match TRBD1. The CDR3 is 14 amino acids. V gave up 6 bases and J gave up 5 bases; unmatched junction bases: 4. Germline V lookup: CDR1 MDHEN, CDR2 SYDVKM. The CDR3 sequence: CASRRGQHNSPLHF. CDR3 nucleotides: TGTGCCAGCAGGAGGGGACAGCATAATTCACCCCTCCACTTT. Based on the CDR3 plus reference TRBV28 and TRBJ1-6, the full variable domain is DVKVTQSSRYLVKRTGEKVFLECVQDMDHENMFWYRQDPGLGLRLIYFSYDVKMKEKGDIPEGYSVSREKKERFSLILESASTNQTSMYLCASRRGQHNSPLHFGNGTRLTVT.

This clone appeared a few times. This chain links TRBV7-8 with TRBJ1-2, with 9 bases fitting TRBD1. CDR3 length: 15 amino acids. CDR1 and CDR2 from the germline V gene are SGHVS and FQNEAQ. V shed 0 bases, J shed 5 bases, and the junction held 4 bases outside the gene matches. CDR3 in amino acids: CASSLAPGQGYGYTF. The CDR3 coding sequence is TGTGCCAGCAGCTTAGCTCCGGGACAGGGATATGGCTACACCTTC.

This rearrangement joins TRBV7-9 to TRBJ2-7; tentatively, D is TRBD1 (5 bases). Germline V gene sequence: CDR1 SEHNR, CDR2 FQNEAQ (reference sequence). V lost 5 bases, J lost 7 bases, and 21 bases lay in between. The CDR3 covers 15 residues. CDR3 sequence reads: CASSPGWGTSWEQYF. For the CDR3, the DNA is TGTGCCAGCAGCCCAGGGTGGGGAACGAGTTGGGAGCAGTACTTC.